This is a list of T cell receptor beta chains from one sample in a study of shared clonotypes between healthy human individuals. Data came from immunoSEQ multiplex PCR; TCRdb stores just in-frame clones and leaves some out. The sample carries 550,000 to 800,000 clones, roughly 91% recorded once. Sequencing was performed on memory CD8+ T cells from PBMCs. The origin of the receptors is a man aged 18 to 29 in good health. Some clones in this sample may be carry-over from other donors' samples. The CDR3 runs from the conserved cysteine through the conserved F or W. The order of the fields is clone size, J gene, D gene, V gene, CDR3 DNA, CDR3 protein. The D gene is left open where the match is weak. A row's size may be missing; if present it is once, few, many or a size class.

abundance: NA; j_gene: TRBJ2-3; d_gene: NA; v_gene: TRBV5-1; CDR3nt: TGCGCCAACTTGGGTGGGATGTGGAAGAATACGCAGTATTTT; CDR3aa: CANLGGMWKNTQYF
abundance: NA; j_gene: TRBJ2-1; d_gene: NA; v_gene: TRBV7-9; CDR3nt: TGTGCCAGCAGCTCCTTTGAGCAGTTCTTC; CDR3aa: CASSSFEQFF
abundance: NA; j_gene: TRBJ2-7; d_gene: NA; v_gene: TRBV6-5; CDR3nt: TGTGGCTGCCGGGACCCCTACTCCTACGAGCAGTACTTC; CDR3aa: CGCRDPYSYEQYF
abundance: NA; j_gene: TRBJ2-1; d_gene: TRBD1; v_gene: TRBV4-3; CDR3nt: TGCGCCAGCAGCCAAGAGGATCCCGGGACAGGGCCCGAGTTCTTC; CDR3aa: CASSQEDPGTGPEFF
abundance: NA; j_gene: TRBJ1-4; d_gene: TRBD1; v_gene: TRBV29-1; CDR3nt: TGCAGCGGAAGGGACAGGTTTTTGAAGGATGAAAAACTGTTTTTT; CDR3aa: CSGRDRFLKDEKLFF
abundance: few; j_gene: TRBJ1-5; d_gene: NA; v_gene: TRBV28; CDR3nt: TGTGCCAGCAGTTTGCGGCCTTATAGCAATCAGCCCCAGCATTTT; CDR3aa: CASSLRPYSNQPQHF
abundance: once; j_gene: TRBJ2-1; d_gene: NA; v_gene: TRBV5-1; CDR3nt: TGCGCCAGCAGCTTGTCTAACGCGGGACATCGTAGCTCCTACAATGAGCAGTTCTTC; CDR3aa: CASSLSNAGHRSSYNEQFF
abundance: NA; j_gene: TRBJ2-5; d_gene: NA; v_gene: TRBV6-5; CDR3nt: TGTGCCAGCAGTTACTACGGCCGTCAAGAGACCCAGTACTTC; CDR3aa: CASSYYGRQETQYF
abundance: NA; j_gene: TRBJ1-1; d_gene: TRBD1; v_gene: TRBV6-6; CDR3nt: TGTGCCAGCAGTTCAACAGGGGCTGAAGCTTTCTTT; CDR3aa: CASSSTGAEAFF
abundance: once; j_gene: TRBJ2-1; d_gene: TRBD2; v_gene: TRBV11-2; CDR3nt: TGTGCCAGCAGCTCCTCACTAGCGGGAGGGCTGACTGAGCAGTTCTTC; CDR3aa: CASSSSLAGGLTEQFF
abundance: NA; j_gene: TRBJ2-3; d_gene: NA; v_gene: TRBV27; CDR3nt: TGTGCCAGCAGTATCACAGATACGCAGTATTTT; CDR3aa: CASSITDTQYF
abundance: NA; j_gene: TRBJ2-7; d_gene: NA; v_gene: TRBV15; CDR3nt: TGTGCCACCAGCACCACAGGAAGCTCCTACGAGCAGTACTTC; CDR3aa: CATSTTGSSYEQYF
abundance: NA; j_gene: TRBJ2-1; d_gene: NA; v_gene: TRBV7-9; CDR3nt: TGTGCCAGCAGCTTAGGGGGGGCTAGGAGAAATGAGCAGTTCTTC; CDR3aa: CASSLGGARRNEQFF
abundance: NA; j_gene: TRBJ2-2; d_gene: NA; v_gene: TRBV5-1; CDR3nt: TGCGCCAGCAGCTTGGTATTGAGGCAGGGGTACACCGGGGAGCTGTTTTTT; CDR3aa: CASSLVLRQGYTGELFF
abundance: NA; j_gene: TRBJ1-3; d_gene: NA; v_gene: TRBV25-1; CDR3nt: TGTGCCAGCAGTGAATCTTCCGGGGTTAACGCTGGAAACACCATATATTTT; CDR3aa: CASSESSGVNAGNTIYF
abundance: NA; j_gene: TRBJ1-1; d_gene: TRBD1; v_gene: TRBV11-2; CDR3nt: TGTGCCGACAGGGTCGGGAACACTGAAGCTTTCTTT; CDR3aa: CADRVGNTEAFF
abundance: NA; j_gene: TRBJ1-4; d_gene: NA; v_gene: TRBV15; CDR3nt: TGTGCCACCAGCAGCGGACGTAATGAAAAACTGTTTTTT; CDR3aa: CATSSGRNEKLFF
abundance: NA; j_gene: TRBJ2-7; d_gene: NA; v_gene: TRBV7-9; CDR3nt: TGTGCCAGCAGCTTAGGGCAGGGGATTTTCTACGAGCAGTACTTC; CDR3aa: CASSLGQGIFYEQYF
abundance: NA; j_gene: TRBJ1-3; d_gene: NA; v_gene: TRBV25-1; CDR3nt: TGTGCCAGCAGTTGGAGGGAGAGAGGAAAGATAGAAAACACCATATATTTT; CDR3aa: CASSWRERGKIENTIYF
abundance: NA; j_gene: TRBJ2-2; d_gene: NA; v_gene: TRBV10-3; CDR3nt: TGTGCCATCAGGGTCGGGCGCGACACCGGGGAGCTGTTTTTT; CDR3aa: CAIRVGRDTGELFF
abundance: NA; j_gene: TRBJ2-5; d_gene: TRBD1; v_gene: TRBV9; CDR3nt: TGTGCCAGCAGCGCCCGGACAGGGCCCCGGGAGACCCAGTACTTC; CDR3aa: CASSARTGPRETQYF
abundance: NA; j_gene: TRBJ2-1; d_gene: TRBD1; v_gene: TRBV13; CDR3nt: TGTGCCAGCAGTTATTCCGGGACAGAAGCCTACAATGAGCAGTTCTTC; CDR3aa: CASSYSGTEAYNEQFF
abundance: NA; j_gene: TRBJ2-3; d_gene: NA; v_gene: TRBV27; CDR3nt: TGTGCCAGCGGCCTACTCGGGGCGAGCGATAGCACAGATACGCAGTATTTT; CDR3aa: CASGLLGASDSTDTQYF
abundance: NA; j_gene: TRBJ2-3; d_gene: NA; v_gene: TRBV6-4; CDR3nt: TGTGCCAGCAGTGAAGATAAGGGAGACACAGATACGCAGTATTTT; CDR3aa: CASSEDKGDTDTQYF
abundance: NA; j_gene: TRBJ2-7; d_gene: NA; v_gene: TRBV29-1; CDR3nt: TGCAGCGTTGATCAGGGGTACGAGCAGTACTTC; CDR3aa: CSVDQGYEQYF
abundance: NA; j_gene: TRBJ2-7; d_gene: TRBD2; v_gene: TRBV27; CDR3nt: TGTGCCAGCAGTTTCCTAGCGGGAGTTCTCCACGAGCAGTACTTC; CDR3aa: CASSFLAGVLHEQYF
abundance: NA; j_gene: TRBJ2-7; d_gene: TRBD1; v_gene: TRBV6-5; CDR3nt: TGTGCCAGCAGTTTAGGACAGGGCGTCGTCTACGAGCAGTACTTC; CDR3aa: CASSLGQGVVYEQYF
abundance: NA; j_gene: TRBJ2-7; d_gene: TRBD1; v_gene: TRBV6-5; CDR3nt: TGTGCCAGCAGGGGACAGGACCTCTACGAGCAGTACTTC; CDR3aa: CASRGQDLYEQYF
abundance: NA; j_gene: TRBJ2-7; d_gene: NA; v_gene: TRBV2; CDR3nt: TGTGCCAGCAGTGAAGGGTGGAGTCAAACCTACGAGCAGTACTTC; CDR3aa: CASSEGWSQTYEQYF
abundance: NA; j_gene: TRBJ2-1; d_gene: TRBD2; v_gene: TRBV9; CDR3nt: TGTGCCAGCAGCGTGCCTAGCGGGGGTTCTTACAATGAGCAGTTCTTC; CDR3aa: CASSVPSGGSYNEQFF
abundance: NA; j_gene: TRBJ2-7; d_gene: TRBD1; v_gene: TRBV7-2; CDR3nt: TGTGCCAGCACCTTTGAAGGACAGGGGGTGTACGAGCAGTACTTC; CDR3aa: CASTFEGQGVYEQYF
abundance: few; j_gene: TRBJ1-1; d_gene: NA; v_gene: TRBV15; CDR3nt: TGTGCCACCAGCAGAGATGTGGCAGAATTGGGCACTGAAGCTTTCTTT; CDR3aa: CATSRDVAELGTEAFF
abundance: NA; j_gene: TRBJ1-4; d_gene: NA; v_gene: TRBV19; CDR3nt: TGTGCCAGTAGTATAGATTTGGCCAGGGAAGGTGAAAAACTGTTTTTT; CDR3aa: CASSIDLAREGEKLFF
abundance: NA; j_gene: TRBJ2-1; d_gene: NA; v_gene: TRBV28; CDR3nt: TGTGCCAGCAGTGGGGGGGGCACTGTTAATGAGCAGTTCTTC; CDR3aa: CASSGGGTVNEQFF
abundance: NA; j_gene: TRBJ1-2; d_gene: NA; v_gene: TRBV10-3; CDR3nt: TGTGCCATCAGTGAGTCCCACGGGCCTCTTCGGTATGGCTACACCTTC; CDR3aa: CAISESHGPLRYGYTF
abundance: NA; j_gene: TRBJ1-1; d_gene: NA; v_gene: TRBV6-6; CDR3nt: TGTGCCAGCAGTTACTCGGAGGGGCACACTGAAGCTTTCTTT; CDR3aa: CASSYSEGHTEAFF
abundance: NA; j_gene: TRBJ2-7; d_gene: TRBD1; v_gene: TRBV7-6; CDR3nt: TGTGCCAGCAGCCTACTTCCAGGGGGCATCGACGAGCAGTACTTC; CDR3aa: CASSLLPGGIDEQYF
abundance: NA; j_gene: TRBJ2-3; d_gene: NA; v_gene: TRBV9; CDR3nt: TGTGCCAGCAGCCCTCGGAGGGGCCTAGCGAGCACAGATACGCAGTATTTT; CDR3aa: CASSPRRGLASTDTQYF
abundance: once; j_gene: TRBJ2-3; d_gene: NA; v_gene: TRBV12-2; CDR3nt: TGTGCAAGTCGCTCCAGAGAGTGGGGACAGGGCCACACAGATACGCAGTATTTT; CDR3aa: CASRSREWGQGHTDTQYF
abundance: NA; j_gene: TRBJ2-2; d_gene: NA; v_gene: TRBV10-2; CDR3nt: TGCGCCAGCAGTGAACTCGGGGAGCTGTTTTTT; CDR3aa: CASSELGELFF
abundance: NA; j_gene: TRBJ1-2; d_gene: TRBD1; v_gene: TRBV28; CDR3nt: TGTGCCAGCAGCCCTAGGGGGACAGGGGATGGCTACACCTTC; CDR3aa: CASSPRGTGDGYTF
abundance: NA; j_gene: TRBJ1-1; d_gene: TRBD1; v_gene: TRBV28; CDR3nt: TGTGCCAGCAGTCCGATTCGACAGGGGATGAACACTGAAGCTTTCTTT; CDR3aa: CASSPIRQGMNTEAFF
abundance: NA; j_gene: TRBJ2-7; d_gene: TRBD1; v_gene: TRBV7-9; CDR3nt: TGTGCCAGCACCGGCACCTCAGGGGGCTACGAGCAGTACTTC; CDR3aa: CASTGTSGGYEQYF
abundance: NA; j_gene: TRBJ2-5; d_gene: NA; v_gene: TRBV5-6; CDR3nt: TGTGCCAGCAGCTACCTACCGGCGTTTCGCGCCCAAGAGACCCAGTACTTC; CDR3aa: CASSYLPAFRAQETQYF
abundance: few; j_gene: TRBJ2-6; d_gene: TRBD1; v_gene: TRBV11-2; CDR3nt: TGTGCCAGCAGGGACAGGGGCATGAAGGCCAACGTCCTGACTTTC; CDR3aa: CASRDRGMKANVLTF
abundance: NA; j_gene: TRBJ1-1; d_gene: NA; v_gene: TRBV19; CDR3nt: TGTGCCAGTAGTATGCATATTCCGATTGGAACCAACACTGAAGCTTTCTTT; CDR3aa: CASSMHIPIGTNTEAFF
abundance: NA; j_gene: TRBJ2-2; d_gene: NA; v_gene: TRBV15; CDR3nt: TGTGCCACCAGCAGGAGACAGGCGCAGAACACCGGGGAGCTGTTTTTT; CDR3aa: CATSRRQAQNTGELFF
abundance: NA; j_gene: TRBJ2-1; d_gene: NA; v_gene: TRBV27; CDR3nt: TGTGCCAGCAGTTTAGGACTGATGCAGTTCTTC; CDR3aa: CASSLGLMQFF
abundance: NA; j_gene: TRBJ2-7; d_gene: NA; v_gene: TRBV7-9; CDR3nt: TGTGCCAGCAGCCCCCAGCCCGGGGTTAATTATGACGAGCAGTACTTC; CDR3aa: CASSPQPGVNYDEQYF
abundance: NA; j_gene: TRBJ2-7; d_gene: NA; v_gene: TRBV11-2; CDR3nt: TGTGCCAGCAGCGTCACAGGTGCCGCCTACGAGCAGTACTTC; CDR3aa: CASSVTGAAYEQYF
abundance: NA; j_gene: TRBJ1-1; d_gene: NA; v_gene: TRBV19; CDR3nt: TGTGCCAGTAGTTTTAGGGGGATCACTGAAGCTTTCTTT; CDR3aa: CASSFRGITEAFF
abundance: NA; j_gene: TRBJ2-6; d_gene: NA; v_gene: TRBV9; CDR3nt: TGTGCCAGCAGCGTAGAAGAGGGGGGGACCTCTGGGGCCAACGTCCTGACTTTC; CDR3aa: CASSVEEGGTSGANVLTF
abundance: NA; j_gene: TRBJ2-3; d_gene: NA; v_gene: TRBV11-2; CDR3nt: TGTGCCAGCAGCCCGGGGACACCCCTCGATACGCAGTATTTT; CDR3aa: CASSPGTPLDTQYF
abundance: NA; j_gene: TRBJ1-3; d_gene: NA; v_gene: TRBV15; CDR3nt: TGTGCCACCAGCAGGGAGGGACGGCCTACCTCTGGAAACACCATATATTTT; CDR3aa: CATSREGRPTSGNTIYF
abundance: NA; j_gene: TRBJ1-1; d_gene: TRBD1; v_gene: TRBV13; CDR3nt: TGTGCCAGCAGCTTAGTGGGGACAGGGGGCAGTGGGTACACTGAAGCTTTCTTT; CDR3aa: CASSLVGTGGSGYTEAFF